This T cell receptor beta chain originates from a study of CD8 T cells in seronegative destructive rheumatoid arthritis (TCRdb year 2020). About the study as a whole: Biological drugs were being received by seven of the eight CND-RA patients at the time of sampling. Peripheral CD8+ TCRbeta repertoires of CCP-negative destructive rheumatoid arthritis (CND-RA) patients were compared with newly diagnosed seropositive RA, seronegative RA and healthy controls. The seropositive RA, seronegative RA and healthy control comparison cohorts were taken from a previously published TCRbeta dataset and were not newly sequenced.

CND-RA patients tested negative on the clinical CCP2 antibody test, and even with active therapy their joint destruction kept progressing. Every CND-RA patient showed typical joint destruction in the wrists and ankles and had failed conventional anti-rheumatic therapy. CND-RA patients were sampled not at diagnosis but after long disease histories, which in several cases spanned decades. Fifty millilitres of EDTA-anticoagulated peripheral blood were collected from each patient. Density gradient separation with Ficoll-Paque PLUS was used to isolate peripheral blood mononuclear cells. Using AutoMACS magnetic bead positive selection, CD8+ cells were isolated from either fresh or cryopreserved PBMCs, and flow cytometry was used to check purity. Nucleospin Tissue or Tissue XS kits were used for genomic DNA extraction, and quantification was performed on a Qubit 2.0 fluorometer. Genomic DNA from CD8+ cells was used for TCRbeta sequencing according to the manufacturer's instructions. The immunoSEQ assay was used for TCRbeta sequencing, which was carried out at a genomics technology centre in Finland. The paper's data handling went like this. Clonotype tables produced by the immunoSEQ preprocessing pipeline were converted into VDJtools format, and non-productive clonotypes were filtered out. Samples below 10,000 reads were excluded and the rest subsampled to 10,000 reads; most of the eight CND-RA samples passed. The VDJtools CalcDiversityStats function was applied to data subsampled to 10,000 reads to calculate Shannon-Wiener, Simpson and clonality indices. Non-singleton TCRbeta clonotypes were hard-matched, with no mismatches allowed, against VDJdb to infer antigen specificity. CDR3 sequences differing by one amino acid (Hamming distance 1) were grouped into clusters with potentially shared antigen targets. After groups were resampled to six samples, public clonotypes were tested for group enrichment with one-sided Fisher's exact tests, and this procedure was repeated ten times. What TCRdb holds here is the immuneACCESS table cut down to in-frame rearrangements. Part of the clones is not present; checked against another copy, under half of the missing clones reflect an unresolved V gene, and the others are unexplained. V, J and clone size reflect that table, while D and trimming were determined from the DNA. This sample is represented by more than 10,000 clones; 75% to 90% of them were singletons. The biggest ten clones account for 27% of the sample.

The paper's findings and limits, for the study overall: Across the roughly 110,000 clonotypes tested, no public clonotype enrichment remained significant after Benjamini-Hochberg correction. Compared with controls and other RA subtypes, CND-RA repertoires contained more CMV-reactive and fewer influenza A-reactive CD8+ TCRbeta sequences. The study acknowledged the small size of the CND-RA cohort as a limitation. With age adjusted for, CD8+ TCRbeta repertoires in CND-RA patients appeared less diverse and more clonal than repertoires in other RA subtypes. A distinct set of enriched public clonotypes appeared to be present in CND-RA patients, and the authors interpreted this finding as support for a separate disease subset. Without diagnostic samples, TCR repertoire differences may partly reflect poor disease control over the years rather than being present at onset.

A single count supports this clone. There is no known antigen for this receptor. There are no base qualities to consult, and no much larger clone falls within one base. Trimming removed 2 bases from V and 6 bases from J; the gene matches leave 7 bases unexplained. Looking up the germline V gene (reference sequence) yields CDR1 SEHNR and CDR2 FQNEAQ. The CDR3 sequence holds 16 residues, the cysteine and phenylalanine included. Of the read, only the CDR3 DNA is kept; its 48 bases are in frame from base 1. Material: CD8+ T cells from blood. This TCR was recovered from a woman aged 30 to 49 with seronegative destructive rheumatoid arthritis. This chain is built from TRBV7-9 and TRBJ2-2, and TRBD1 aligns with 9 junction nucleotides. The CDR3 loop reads CASSLLQGAGAGELFF. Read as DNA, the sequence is TGTGCCAGCAGCTTACTACAGGGGGCTGGGGCCGGGGAGCTGTTTTTT.